This T cell receptor (beta chain) was sequenced in a study of CD8+CD57+ T cells in acquired aplastic anemia. TCR beta VDJ and CDR3 profiles were obtained from a genomic DNA template. MiXCR, applied by TCRdb to the reads, yields one record per CDR3 protein. This table holds 200,000 to 300,000 distinct CDR3 sequences, approximately 80% found once. The sequenced patients had an expansion of CD8+CD57+ cells seen by flow cytometry. This CDR3 spans 17 amino acids. Germline values: CDR1 SEHNR, CDR2 FQNEAQ (reference sequence). V lost 0 bases, J lost 13 bases, and 22 bases lay in between. The chain carries TRBV7-9 and TRBJ2-6; tentative D call: TRBD2 (6 bases). This TCR was sampled from a human donor with aplastic anemia. Sequencing was done on a sample of sorted CD4+, CD8+, or CD8+CD57+ T cells (not recorded which) from PBMCs. CDR3 residues: CASSLAGGPATQCVLTF. The DNA for the CDR3 is TGTGCCAGCAGCTTAGCGGGAGGTCCCGCTACGCAGTGTGTCCTGACTTTC.